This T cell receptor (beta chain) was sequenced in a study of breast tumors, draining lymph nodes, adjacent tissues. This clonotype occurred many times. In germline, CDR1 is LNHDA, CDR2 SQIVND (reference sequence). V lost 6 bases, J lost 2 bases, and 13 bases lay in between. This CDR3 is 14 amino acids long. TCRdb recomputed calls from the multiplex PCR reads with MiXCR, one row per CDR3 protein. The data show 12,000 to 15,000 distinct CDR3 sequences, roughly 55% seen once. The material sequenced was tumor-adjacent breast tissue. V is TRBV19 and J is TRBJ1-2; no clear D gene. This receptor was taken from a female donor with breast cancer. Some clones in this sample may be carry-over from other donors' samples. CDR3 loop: CASSPERRNYGYTF. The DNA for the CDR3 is TGTGCCAGTAGCCCTGAACGGAGGAACTATGGCTACACCTTC.